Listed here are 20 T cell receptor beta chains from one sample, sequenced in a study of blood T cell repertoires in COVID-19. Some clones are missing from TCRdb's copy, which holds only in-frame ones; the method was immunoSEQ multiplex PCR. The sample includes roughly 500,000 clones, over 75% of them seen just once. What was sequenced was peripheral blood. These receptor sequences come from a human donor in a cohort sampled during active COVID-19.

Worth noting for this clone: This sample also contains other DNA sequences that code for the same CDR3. CDR3 in DNA: TGCGCCAGCAGCTTGGGGGGCCTCGGAGGCACAGATACGCAGTATTTT. Translation gives CASSLGGLGGTDTQYF. The chain joins TRBV5-1 to TRBJ2-3; a possible D gene is TRBD1 (5 bases). Per germline, CDR1 SGHRS and CDR2 YFSETQ. Trimming removed 0 bases at V and 1 base at J, with 12 bases between. This CDR3 is 16 amino acids long.

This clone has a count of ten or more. The CDR3 DNA sequence: TGTGCCAGTAGTAAACTGAGGCAGCCCCAGCATTTT. Protein: CASSKLRQPQHF. This sequence joins TRBV19 and TRBJ1-5; no firm D call. Trimming stripped 4 bases from V and 7 bases from J, with 8 bases between. Germline lookup yields CDR1 LNHDA and CDR2 SQIVND (reference sequence). The CDR3 is 12 residues long.

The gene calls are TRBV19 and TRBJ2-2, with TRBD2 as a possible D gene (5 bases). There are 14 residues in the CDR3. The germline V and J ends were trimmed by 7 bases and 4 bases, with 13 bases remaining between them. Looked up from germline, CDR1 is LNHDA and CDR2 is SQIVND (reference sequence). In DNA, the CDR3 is TGTGCCAGTAATGGTGGGAGAACCACCGGGGAGCTGTTTTTT. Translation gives CASNGGRTTGELFF.

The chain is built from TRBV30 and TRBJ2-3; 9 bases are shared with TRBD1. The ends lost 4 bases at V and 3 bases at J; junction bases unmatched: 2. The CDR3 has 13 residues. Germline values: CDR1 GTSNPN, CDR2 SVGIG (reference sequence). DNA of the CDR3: TGTGCCTGGACCGGGACAGGGACAGATACGCAGTATTTT. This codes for CAWTGTGTDTQYF.

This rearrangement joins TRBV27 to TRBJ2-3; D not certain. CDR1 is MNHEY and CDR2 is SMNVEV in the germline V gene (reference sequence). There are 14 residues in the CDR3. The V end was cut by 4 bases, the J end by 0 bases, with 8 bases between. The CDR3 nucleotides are TGTGCCAGCAGTTCAACTTCTAGCACAGATACGCAGTATTTT. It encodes CASSSTSSTDTQYF.

CDR3 amino acids: CSVRTGGQPQHF. For the CDR3, the DNA is TGCAGCGTTCGGACAGGGGGTCAGCCCCAGCATTTT. The gene calls are TRBV29-1 and TRBJ1-5; 10 positions match TRBD1. Germline CDR1 is SQVTM and CDR2 is ANQGSEA. J lost 6 bases, V lost 5 bases, and 1 base had no gene match. This CDR3 region has 12 residues.

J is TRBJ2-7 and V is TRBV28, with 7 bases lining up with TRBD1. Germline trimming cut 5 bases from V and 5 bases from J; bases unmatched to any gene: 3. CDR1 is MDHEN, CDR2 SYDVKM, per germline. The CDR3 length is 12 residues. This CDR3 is CASSPDRDEQYF. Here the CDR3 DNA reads TGTGCCAGCAGTCCCGACAGGGACGAGCAGTACTTC. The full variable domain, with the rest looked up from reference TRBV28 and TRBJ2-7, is DVKVTQSSRYLVKRTGEKVFLECVQDMDHENMFWYRQDPGLGLRLIYFSYDVKMKEKGDIPEGYSVSREKKERFSLILESASTNQTSMYLCASSPDRDEQYFGPGTRLTVT.

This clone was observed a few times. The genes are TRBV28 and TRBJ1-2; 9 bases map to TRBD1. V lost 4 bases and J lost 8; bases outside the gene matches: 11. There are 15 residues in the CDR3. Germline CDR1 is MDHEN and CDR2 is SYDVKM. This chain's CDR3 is CASSSPGQGPGGYTF. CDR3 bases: TGTGCCAGCAGTTCCCCGGGACAGGGCCCAGGAGGCTACACCTTC.

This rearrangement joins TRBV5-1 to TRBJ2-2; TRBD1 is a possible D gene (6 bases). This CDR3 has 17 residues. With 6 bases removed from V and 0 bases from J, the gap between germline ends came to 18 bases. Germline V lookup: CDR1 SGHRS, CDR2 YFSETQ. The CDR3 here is CASNQDRGLSNTGELFF. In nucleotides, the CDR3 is TGCGCCAGCAACCAGGACAGAGGGTTGTCGAACACCGGGGAGCTGTTTTTT. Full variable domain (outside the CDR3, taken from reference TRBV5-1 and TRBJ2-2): KAGVTQTPRYLIKTRGQQVTLSCSPISGHRSVSWYQQTPGQGLQFLFEYFSETQRNKGNFPGRFSGRQFSNSRSEMNVSTLELGDSALYLCASNQDRGLSNTGELFFGEGSRLTVL.

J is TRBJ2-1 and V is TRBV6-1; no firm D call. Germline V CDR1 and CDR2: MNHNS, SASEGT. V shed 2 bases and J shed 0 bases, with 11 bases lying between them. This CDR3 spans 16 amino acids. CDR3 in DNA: TGTGCCAGCAGTGAAAGACTCCCGAGCTCCTACAATGAGCAGTTCTTC. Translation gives CASSERLPSSYNEQFF.

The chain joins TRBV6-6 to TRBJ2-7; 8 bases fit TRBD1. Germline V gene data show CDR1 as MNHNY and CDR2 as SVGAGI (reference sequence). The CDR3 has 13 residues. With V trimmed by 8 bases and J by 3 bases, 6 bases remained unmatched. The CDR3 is CASSQDRVYEQYF. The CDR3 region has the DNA TGTGCCAGCTCACAGGACAGGGTCTACGAGCAGTACTTC.

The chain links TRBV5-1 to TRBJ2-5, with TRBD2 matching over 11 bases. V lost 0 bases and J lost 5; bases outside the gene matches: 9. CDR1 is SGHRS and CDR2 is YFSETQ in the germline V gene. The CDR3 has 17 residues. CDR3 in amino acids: CASSLGASGRTGETQYF. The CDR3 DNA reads TGCGCCAGCAGCTTGGGGGCTAGCGGGAGGACGGGGGAGACCCAGTACTTC.

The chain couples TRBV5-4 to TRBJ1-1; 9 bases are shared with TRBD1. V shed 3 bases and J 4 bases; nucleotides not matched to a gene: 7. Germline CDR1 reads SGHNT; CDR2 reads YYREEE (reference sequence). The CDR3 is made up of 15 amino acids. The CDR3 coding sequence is TGTGCCAGCAGCTCCCTGGGACAGGGCAGCACTGAAGCTTTCTTT. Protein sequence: CASSSLGQGSTEAFF.

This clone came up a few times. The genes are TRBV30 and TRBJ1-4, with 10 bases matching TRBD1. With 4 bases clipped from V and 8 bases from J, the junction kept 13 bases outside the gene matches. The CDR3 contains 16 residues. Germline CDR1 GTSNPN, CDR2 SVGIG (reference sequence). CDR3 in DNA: TGTGCCTGGACCCCCGGGACAGGGGTTGCGAGGGAAAAACTGTTTTTT. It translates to CAWTPGTGVAREKLFF.

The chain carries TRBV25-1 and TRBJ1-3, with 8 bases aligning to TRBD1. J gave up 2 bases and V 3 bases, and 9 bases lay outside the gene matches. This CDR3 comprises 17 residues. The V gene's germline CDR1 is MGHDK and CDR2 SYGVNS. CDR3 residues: CASSDPGQGKAGNTIYF. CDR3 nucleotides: TGTGCCAGCAGTGACCCTGGACAGGGAAAGGCTGGAAACACCATATATTTT. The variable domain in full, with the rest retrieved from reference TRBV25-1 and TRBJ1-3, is EADIYQTPRYLVIGTGKKITLECSQTMGHDKMYWYQQDPGMELHLIHYSYGVNSTEKGDLSSESTVSRIRTEHFPLTLESARPSHTSQYLCASSDPGQGKAGNTIYFGEGSWLTVV.

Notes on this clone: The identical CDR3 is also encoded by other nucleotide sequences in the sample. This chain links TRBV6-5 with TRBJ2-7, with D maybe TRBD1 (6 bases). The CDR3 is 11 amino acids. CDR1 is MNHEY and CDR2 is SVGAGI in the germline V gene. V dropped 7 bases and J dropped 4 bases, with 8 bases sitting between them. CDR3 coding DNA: TGTGCCAGCACCCAGGGGTACGAGCAGTACTTC. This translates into CASTQGYEQYF.

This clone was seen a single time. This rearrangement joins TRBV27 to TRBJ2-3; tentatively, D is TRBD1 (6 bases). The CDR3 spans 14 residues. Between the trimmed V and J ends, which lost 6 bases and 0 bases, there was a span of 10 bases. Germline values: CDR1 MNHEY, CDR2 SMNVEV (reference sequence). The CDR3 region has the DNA TGTGCCAGCAGCGAGGGGGATAGCACAGATACGCAGTATTTT. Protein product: CASSEGDSTDTQYF.

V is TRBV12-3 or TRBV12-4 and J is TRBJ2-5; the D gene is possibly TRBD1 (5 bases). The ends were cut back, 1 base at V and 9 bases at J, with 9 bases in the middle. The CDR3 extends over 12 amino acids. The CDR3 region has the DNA TGTGCCAGCAGTTTAGAGGGGTTGGCCCAGTACTTC. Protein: CASSLEGLAQYF.

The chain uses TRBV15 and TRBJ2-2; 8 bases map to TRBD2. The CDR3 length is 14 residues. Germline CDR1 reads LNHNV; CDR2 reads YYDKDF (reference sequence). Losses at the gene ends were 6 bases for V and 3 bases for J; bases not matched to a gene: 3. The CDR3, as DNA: TGTGCCACCAGGGGACTAGGTCACACCGGGGAGCTGTTTTTT. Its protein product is CATRGLGHTGELFF.

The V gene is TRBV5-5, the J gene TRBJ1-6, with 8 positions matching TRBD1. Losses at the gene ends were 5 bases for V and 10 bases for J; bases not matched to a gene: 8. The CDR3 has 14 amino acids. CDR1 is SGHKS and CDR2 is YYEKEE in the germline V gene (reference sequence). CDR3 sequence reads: CASSPDRGLSPLHF. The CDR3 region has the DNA TGTGCCAGCAGTCCCGACAGGGGACTCTCACCCCTCCACTTT.